The 23 T cell receptor beta chains listed next were all sequenced from one sample in a study of B cell selection in AIRE deficiency. Sorted regulatory T cells were CD4-positive, CD25-high and CD127-low or negative. Repertoires were generated with immunoSEQ multiplex PCR, while TCRdb's copy carries only in-frame clones and drops some. Here the sample spans roughly 24,000 clones, about 90% being singletons. Specimen: CD4+CD25+ Tregs sorted from PBMCs. These TCRs come from a human donor in good health.

J is TRBJ1-2 and V is TRBV30; D is unresolved. Trimming stripped 1 base from V and 4 bases from J, with 13 bases between. This CDR3 contains 14 residues. Looked up from germline, CDR1 is GTSNPN and CDR2 is SVGIG (reference sequence). The CDR3 is CAWSGDRSSYGYTF. DNA for the CDR3: TGTGCCTGGAGTGGAGACCGGAGCAGCTATGGCTACACCTTC.

In nucleotides, the CDR3 is TGTGCCAGCAGACGCCACACGGAAGAGACCCAGTACTTC. It specifies CASRRHTEETQYF. This chain links TRBV7-7 with TRBJ2-5; the D is unclear. CDR3 length: 13 amino acids. Trimming shortened V by 6 bases and J by 3 bases, and 11 bases separated the two germline ends. Looked up from germline, CDR1 is SSHAT and CDR2 is FNYEAQ (reference sequence).

V is TRBV19 and J is TRBJ1-5; D is unclear. Germline values: CDR1 LNHDA, CDR2 SQIVND (reference sequence). V was cut by 8 bases and J by 0 bases, with 8 bases left in between. CDR3 length equals 13 residues. DNA for the CDR3: TGTGCCAGTGGCGGTAATAGCAATCAGCCCCAGCATTTT. Translation gives CASGGNSNQPQHF.

This sequence joins TRBV28 and TRBJ1-2, with D unresolved. Germline assignment: CDR1 MDHEN and CDR2 SYDVKM. V gave up 2 bases and J gave up 4 bases, with 11 bases separating them. This CDR3 is 14 amino acids long. The CDR3 here is CASSLGAGAYGYTF. CDR3 in DNA: TGTGCCAGCAGTTTAGGCGCCGGTGCCTATGGCTACACCTTC.

The chain recombines TRBV19 with TRBJ2-5, with D possibly being TRBD1 or TRBD2 (6 bases each). Germline V lookup: CDR1 LNHDA, CDR2 SQIVND (reference sequence). V lost 5 bases to trimming and J lost 5 bases, with 12 bases between them. CDR3 length equals 13 residues. CDR3 in amino acids: CASSGQGGETQYF. In nucleotides, the CDR3 is TGTGCCAGTAGTGGGCAAGGGGGGGAGACCCAGTACTTC.

J is TRBJ1-1 and V is TRBV5-1; D is unclear. V lost 0 bases to trimming and J lost 1 base, with 13 bases between them. There are 16 residues in the CDR3. Per the germline V gene, CDR1 is SGHRS and CDR2 is YFSETQ. The CDR3 protein is CASSLEPGRTNTEAFF. CDR3 DNA sequence: TGCGCCAGCAGCTTGGAACCAGGACGGACGAACACTGAAGCTTTCTTT.

The V gene is TRBV2, the J gene TRBJ1-2; D unresolved. CDR3 length equals 14 residues. Germline CDR1 and CDR2: SNHLY and FYNNEI. V gave up 2 bases and J gave up 0 bases, with 7 bases separating them. DNA of the CDR3: TGTGCCAGCAGTGAACAGTTTTCTAACTATGGCTACACCTTC. It translates to CASSEQFSNYGYTF.

The gene calls are TRBV28 and TRBJ1-1; D unresolved. V lost 6 bases, J lost 5 bases, and 10 bases lay in between. The CDR3 is 12 amino acids. Germline values: CDR1 MDHEN, CDR2 SYDVKM. The CDR3 here is CASRKWETEAFF. The DNA of the CDR3 is TGTGCCAGCAGGAAATGGGAGACTGAAGCTTTCTTT.

The chain links TRBV2 to TRBJ2-7; tentatively, D is TRBD1 or TRBD2 (5 bases each). The CDR3 sequence is 13 residues long. Between the trimmed V and J ends, which lost 6 bases and 2 bases, there was a span of 11 bases. Germline V gene data show CDR1 as SNHLY and CDR2 as FYNNEI. The CDR3 sequence: CASRRDGTYEQYF. In nucleotides, the CDR3 is TGTGCCAGCAGACGGGACGGAACCTACGAGCAGTACTTC.

This clone occurred a few times. The chain recombines TRBV20-1 with TRBJ1-2; D remains ambiguous. Trimming stripped 1 base from V and 5 bases from J, with 5 bases between. Germline V gives CDR1 DFQATT, CDR2 SNEGSKA (reference sequence). The CDR3 has 11 amino acids. CDR3 sequence (DNA): TGCAGTGCTAGAGTAGGGTATGGCTACACCTTC. This codes for CSARVGYGYTF.

Here the CDR3 reads CASRIIGTAEKLFF. The CDR3 coding sequence is TGTGCCAGCAGGATTATCGGGACAGCTGAAAAACTGTTTTTT. This chain links TRBV7-9 with TRBJ1-4, with 7 bases lining up with TRBD1. V was pared by 6 bases and J by 7 bases, with 8 bases of the junction left unmatched. Germline-derived CDR1 and CDR2 are SEHNR and FQNEAQ (reference sequence). The CDR3 totals 14 residues.

V is TRBV28 and J is TRBJ1-2; 9 bases are a match to TRBD1. Germline values: CDR1 MDHEN, CDR2 SYDVKM. This CDR3 region has 15 residues. Trimming at V came to 6 bases and at J to 8 bases, leaving 13 bases not matched to a gene. CDR3: CASSEPGQGRVGYTF. In DNA form, the CDR3 reads TGTGCCAGCAGCGAACCGGGACAGGGAAGGGTAGGCTACACCTTC.

The genes are TRBV5-1 and TRBJ1-3; D not certain. The CDR3 spans 13 residues. CDR1 is SGHRS, CDR2 YFSETQ, per germline. The V end was cut by 4 bases, the J end by 3 bases, with 8 bases between. CDR3 amino acids: CASSEELGNTIYF. The CDR3 DNA reads TGCGCCAGCAGCGAAGAGCTTGGAAACACCATATATTTT.

The V and J genes are TRBV10-2 and TRBJ2-7; TRBD1 matches 12 bases. The CDR3 is made up of 16 amino acids. Per germline, CDR1 WSHSY and CDR2 SAAADI. With 3 bases clipped from V and 4 bases from J, the junction kept 7 bases outside the gene matches. The CDR3 loop is CASSDPGQGALYEQYF. Written as DNA, the CDR3 is TGCGCCAGCAGTGACCCGGGACAGGGGGCTCTGTACGAGCAGTACTTC.

The chain is built from TRBV9 and TRBJ1-6, with 8 bases fitting TRBD1. The length of the CDR3 is 16 residues. V lost 4 bases to trimming and J lost 5 bases; unmatched junction nucleotides: 8. Germline V gene sequence: CDR1 SGDLS, CDR2 YYNGEE. CDR3 sequence: CASSPQGARNNSPLHF. The CDR3 DNA sequence: TGTGCCAGCAGCCCCCAGGGGGCTCGCAATAATTCACCCCTCCACTTT.

The V call is TRBV15, the J call TRBJ2-5; D unresolved. V shed 0 bases and J shed 3 bases, with 5 bases lying between them. Looked up from germline, CDR1 is LNHNV and CDR2 is YYDKDF (reference sequence). This CDR3 has 13 amino acids. In DNA form, the CDR3 reads TGTGCCACCAGCAGAGATCGGGAAGAGACCCAGTACTTC. Translating gives CATSRDREETQYF.

Only a few counts were recorded for this clone. DNA for the CDR3: TGTGCCAGCAGCTTTGATGTATTGACAGTTAACTATGGCTACACCTTC. Protein: CASSFDVLTVNYGYTF. This sequence joins TRBV5-6 and TRBJ1-2, with a tentative D call TRBD1 (5 bases). V gave up 2 bases and J gave up 1 base, with 15 bases separating them. Germline V gene sequence: CDR1 SGHDT, CDR2 YYEEEE. CDR3 size: 16 residues.

This clone was seen a single time. The V gene is TRBV19, the J gene TRBJ2-1; 13 bases fit TRBD2. From germline, CDR1 is LNHDA and CDR2 SQIVND (reference sequence). CDR3 length: 15 residues. The junction had 4 bases not matched to a gene; V was cut back by 1 base and J by 10 bases. The CDR3 DNA is TGTGCCAGTAGTATAGGACTAGCGGGGGGCTCCGAGCAGTTCTTC. Protein: CASSIGLAGGSEQFF. The full variable domain, in which reference TRBV19 and TRBJ2-1 provide the parts outside the CDR3, is DGGITQSPKYLFRKEGQNVTLSCEQNLNHDAMYWYRQDPGQGLRLIYYSQIVNDFQKGDIAEGYSVSREKKESFPLTVTSAQKNPTAFYLCASSIGLAGGSEQFFGPGTRLTVL.

V gene TRBV5-1 combines with J gene TRBJ2-1, with 8 bases matching TRBD1. The CDR3 has 15 residues. J lost 5 bases, V lost 0 bases, and 4 bases had no gene match. Germline V gene sequence: CDR1 SGHRS, CDR2 YFSETQ. The CDR3 DNA is TGCGCCAGCAGCTTGGAAGGACAGGGTCACAATGAGCAGTTCTTC. This encodes CASSLEGQGHNEQFF.

The rearrangement links TRBV18 to TRBJ1-6, with 9 bases lining up with TRBD1. The CDR3 consists of 14 residues. Trimming cost V 3 bases and J 7 bases; bases outside gene matches: 1. Per the germline V gene, CDR1 is KGHSH and CDR2 is LQKENI. The CDR3 is CASSPGQGNSPLHF. The CDR3 DNA is TGTGCCAGCTCACCGGGACAGGGAAATTCACCCCTCCACTTT. The variable domain in full, with the rest retrieved from reference TRBV18 and TRBJ1-6, is NAGVMQNPRHLVRRRGQEARLRCSPMKGHSHVYWYRQLPEEGLKFMVYLQKENIIDESGMPKERFSAEFPKEGPSILRIQQVVRGDSAAYFCASSPGQGNSPLHFGNGTRLTVT.

This clone was counted a single time. This chain connects TRBV7-2 to TRBJ2-1; D call uncertain. Germline CDR1 and CDR2: SGHTA and FQGNSA. Trimming removed 2 bases at V and 2 bases at J, with 13 bases between. The CDR3 length is 16 residues. The CDR3 loop reads CASSLRAGPPYNEQFF. In DNA form, the CDR3 reads TGTGCCAGCAGCTTAAGAGCCGGCCCCCCCTACAATGAGCAGTTCTTC.

The rearrangement joins TRBV11-3 to TRBJ2-3; the D is unclear. With 3 bases removed from V and 6 bases from J, the gap between germline ends came to 7 bases. The CDR3 runs 12 residues. Germline V gives CDR1 SGHNT, CDR2 YENEEA. CDR3 protein: CASSFRRDTQYF. Written as DNA, the CDR3 is TGTGCCAGCAGCTTTCGGCGGGATACGCAGTATTTT.

This clone was detected only once. The V gene is TRBV20-1, the J gene TRBJ2-7; D not resolved. The CDR3 spans 11 residues. Per the germline V gene, CDR1 is DFQATT and CDR2 is SNEGSKA (reference sequence). Trimming took 4 bases from V and 1 from J, leaving 5 bases between them. Here the CDR3 DNA reads TGCAGTGCTAAGGCATCCTACGAGCAGTACTTC. This encodes CSAKASYEQYF.